This paragraph covers one T cell receptor beta chain sequence. The record originates from a study of T cell repertoires in cytomegalovirus infection. At the level of the study: Matching HLA type and CMV infection were both indicated by public TCR beta signatures.

Germline CDR1 and CDR2: MDHEN and SYDVKM. V was pared by 5 bases and J by 4 bases, with 11 bases between. This CDR3 is 13 amino acids long. TCRdb re-derived calls from the reads in MiXCR, one entry per CDR3 protein. The sample holds 170,000 or so distinct CDR3 sequences, around an eighth seen once. V gene TRBV28 combines with J gene TRBJ1-2; weak D call: TRBD1 (5 bases). The sequenced material came from PBMCs. The receptor was isolated from a human donor in good health (CMV status not recorded). Some clones in this sample may be carry-over from other donors' samples. The CDR3 is CASSPEGLYGYTF. CDR3 coding DNA: TGTGCCAGCAGTCCCGAGGGACTCTATGGCTACACCTTC.